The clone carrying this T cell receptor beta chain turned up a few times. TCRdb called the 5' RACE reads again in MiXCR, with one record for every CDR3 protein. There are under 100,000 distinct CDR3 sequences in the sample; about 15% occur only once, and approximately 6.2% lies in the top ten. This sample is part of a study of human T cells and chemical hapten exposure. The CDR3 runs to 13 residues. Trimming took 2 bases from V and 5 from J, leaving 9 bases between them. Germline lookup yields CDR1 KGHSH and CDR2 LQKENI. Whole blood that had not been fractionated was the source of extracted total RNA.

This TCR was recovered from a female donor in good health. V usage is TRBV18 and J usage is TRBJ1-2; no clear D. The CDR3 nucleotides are TGTGCCAGCTCACCATCGGAGGGATATGGCTACACCTTC. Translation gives CASSPSEGYGYTF.